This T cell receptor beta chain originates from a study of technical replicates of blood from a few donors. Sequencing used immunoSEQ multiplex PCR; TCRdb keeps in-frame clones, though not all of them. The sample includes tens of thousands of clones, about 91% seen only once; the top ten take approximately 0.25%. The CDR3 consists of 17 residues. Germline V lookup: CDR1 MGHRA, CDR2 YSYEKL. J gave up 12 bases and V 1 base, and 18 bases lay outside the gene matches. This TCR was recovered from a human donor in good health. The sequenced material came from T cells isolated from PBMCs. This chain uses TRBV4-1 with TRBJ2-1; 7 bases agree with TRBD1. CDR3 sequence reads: CASSQVVWRLPQGVQFF. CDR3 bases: TGCGCCAGCAGCCAAGTGGTTTGGCGGCTACCCCAGGGGGTGCAGTTCTTC.